A selection of T cell receptor beta chains follows, all from one sample in a study of blood T cell repertoires in COVID-19. Sequencing was performed with immunoSEQ multiplex PCR; in TCRdb, only in-frame clones are kept and a portion is missing. The profile shows over 200,000 clones, over 75% of them singletons. What was sequenced was peripheral blood. The receptors were gathered from a man aged 35 to 55 with active or convalescent COVID-19. Both conserved end residues are part of each CDR3. D genes are given only for firm matches. Clone size, where shown, is once, few, many, or a class for clones that have expanded.

NA | TRBJ1-2 | once | TRBV3-1/TRBV3-2 | TGTGCCAGCAGCCGGGGGAGGCAGGGCGGAGGCTACACCTTC | CASSRGRQGGGYTF
NA | TRBJ1-4 | NA | TRBV6-6 | TGTGCCAGCAGTTACTCGTCGGCGGGTGAAAAACTGTTTTTT | CASSYSSAGEKLFF
TRBD2 | TRBJ2-2 | once | TRBV19 | TGTGCCAGTAGTCCATCCATAGCGGGCTTCACCGGGGAGCTGTTTTTT | CASSPSIAGFTGELFF
TRBD1 | TRBJ1-1 | NA | TRBV19 | TGTGCCAGTAGGAGGACAGGGAACGCTGAAGCTTTCTTT | CASRRTGNAEAFF
NA | TRBJ2-5 | NA | TRBV7-8 | TGTGCCAGCAGATTTAACTCGGGGTACCAAGAGACCCAGTACTTC | CASRFNSGYQETQYF
TRBD1 | TRBJ2-3 | once | TRBV5-1 | TGCGCCAGCAGCTTGGAAGGGCCGACAGGGGGCGCAGATACGCAGTATTTT | CASSLEGPTGGADTQYF
TRBD1 | TRBJ1-2 | NA | TRBV19 | TGTGCCAGTAGTATCGGGACAGCTGATTTTAACTATGGCTACACCTTC | CASSIGTADFNYGYTF
TRBD2 | TRBJ2-7 | few | TRBV6-5 | TGTGCCAGCAGCGGACTAGCGGGAGATGTCTACGAGCAGTACTTC | CASSGLAGDVYEQYF
NA | TRBJ2-7 | NA | TRBV30 | TGTGCCTGGTCAGGGGGGTGGGGAGAGCAGTACTTC | CAWSGGWGEQYF
NA | TRBJ2-1 | NA | TRBV9 | TGTGCCAGCAGCGGGCCTGGCTACAATGAGCAGTTCTTC | CASSGPGYNEQFF
NA | TRBJ2-1 | NA | TRBV29-1 | TGCAGCGTGACGCGGGGCTACAATGAGCAGTTCTTC | CSVTRGYNEQFF
NA | TRBJ2-7 | NA | TRBV28 | TGTGCCAGCAGCCCTCGACAGGACCGAAGGGGTGAGCAGTACTTC | CASSPRQDRRGEQYF
NA | TRBJ2-2 | NA | TRBV5-4 | TGTGCCAGCAGCTTGGGGCTCCGCGGACAAGCTACCGGGGAGCTGTTTTTT | CASSLGLRGQATGELFF
TRBD2 | TRBJ2-3 | NA | TRBV19 | TGTGCCAGTAGTGCGACTAGCGGGGGCACAGATACGCAGTATTTT | CASSATSGGTDTQYF
NA | TRBJ2-7 | NA | TRBV28 | TGTGCCAGCAGTTTATTTCGGGGTGGGTCCTACGAGCAGTACTTC | CASSLFRGGSYEQYF
NA | TRBJ2-3 | NA | TRBV10-2 | TGCGCCAGCAGCCTTGTAGCCGGAGATACGCAGTATTTT | CASSLVAGDTQYF
TRBD1 | TRBJ1-1 | NA | TRBV19 | TGTGCCAGTAGTCCACAGGGGATGAACACTGAAGCTTTCTTT | CASSPQGMNTEAFF
TRBD1 | TRBJ1-5 | NA | TRBV18 | TGTGCCAGCTCAACTAGACAGGGAGATCAGCCCCAGCATTTT | CASSTRQGDQPQHF
TRBD1 | TRBJ1-5 | NA | TRBV9 | TGTGCCAGCAGCGTGACAGGGGGCGTAGGTCAGCCCCAGCATTTT | CASSVTGGVGQPQHF
TRBD2 | TRBJ2-2 | NA | TRBV5-1 | TGCGCCAGCAGCTTGTCCCTCGCGGGAGAGGTCGGGGAGCTGTTTTTT | CASSLSLAGEVGELFF
TRBD1 | TRBJ2-1 | NA | TRBV28 | TGTGCCAGCAGTTTACCAGGGGGCTTTGGCGAGCAGTTCTTC | CASSLPGGFGEQFF
NA | TRBJ2-1 | NA | TRBV9 | TGTGCCAGCAGCGTAGCCCCTCTTCAGGGCAATGAGCAGTTCTTC | CASSVAPLQGNEQFF
TRBD1 | TRBJ1-2 | NA | TRBV9 | TGTGCCAGCAGCGCCGGGACAGGGAACTATGGCTACACCTTC | CASSAGTGNYGYTF
NA | TRBJ2-7 | few | TRBV7-9 | TGTGCCAGCAGCCCCAGGGGCAGGTCGGACGAGCAGTACTTC | CASSPRGRSDEQYF
NA | TRBJ1-6 | NA | TRBV7-8 | TGTGCCAGCAGCTCTCTCCAGTTTACAAATTCACCCCTCCACTTT | CASSSLQFTNSPLHF
TRBD1 | TRBJ2-7 | NA | TRBV6-6 | TGTGCCAGCAGCCCCCCGGGACAGGGCTCCTACGAGCAGTACTTC | CASSPPGQGSYEQYF
NA | TRBJ1-4 | NA | TRBV28 | TGTGCCAGCAGTCTAAGTAATGAAAAACTGTTTTTT | CASSLSNEKLFF
NA | TRBJ1-5 | NA | TRBV28 | TGTGCCAGCAGGCCCCAGGGGAATCTTAAGGGCAATCAGCCCCAGCATTTT | CASRPQGNLKGNQPQHF
TRBD1 | TRBJ1-6 | NA | TRBV6-1 | TGTGCCAGCAGTGAGACGGACAGGGGGTATAATTCACCCCTCCACTTT | CASSETDRGYNSPLHF
TRBD1 | TRBJ1-2 | NA | TRBV9 | TGTGCCAGCAGCGTAGATCCAGGGGGGAACTATGGCTACACCTTC | CASSVDPGGNYGYTF
NA | TRBJ2-1 | NA | TRBV3-1/TRBV3-2 | TGTGCCAGCAGCCCCTCAGGGGGGCCCGAGCAGTTCTTC | CASSPSGGPEQFF
NA | TRBJ1-2 | NA | TRBV7-9 | TGTGCCAGCAGCTCAGTTCCGGGTGGCTACACCTTC | CASSSVPGGYTF
NA | TRBJ1-2 | NA | TRBV10-2 | TGCGCCAGCAGCGACCCGGGGGGCGATTACGGCTACACCTTC | CASSDPGGDYGYTF
TRBD1 | TRBJ1-4 | once | TRBV28 | TGTGCCAGCAGTCCTTCTAAGACAGGGGCAACTAATGAAAAACTGTTTTTT | CASSPSKTGATNEKLFF